A selection of T cell receptor beta chains follows, all from one sample in a study of response to subunit inactivated influenza vaccine. TCRdb itself ran the RT-PCR reads through MiXCR, one entry per CDR3 protein. The sample includes some 850,000 distinct CDR3 sequences, around 18% of them seen just once. Sequenced material: PBMCs from blood, taken 4 to 6 days after vaccination. The receptors derive from a man between 50 and 59 years old who received an inactivated influenza vaccine. CDR3s include the opening cysteine and the closing phenylalanine or tryptophan. The D gene is left open where the match is weak. Rows may omit the clone size; those that give it use once, few, many or a size class.

j_gene: TRBJ2-2
d_gene: TRBD2
v_gene: TRBV20-1
abundance: -
CDR3nt: TGCAGTGCTGAAACTAGCGGGAGGGCTACCGGGGAGCTGTTTTTT
CDR3aa: CSAETSGRATGELFF

j_gene: TRBJ2-5
d_gene: -
v_gene: TRBV10-3
abundance: -
CDR3nt: TGTGCCATCAGTGAGTTAGGGAACGCCGATCAGTACTTC
CDR3aa: CAISELGNADQYF

j_gene: TRBJ2-2
d_gene: -
v_gene: TRBV9
abundance: few
CDR3nt: TGTGCCAGCAGCGTAGGTCATAACACCGGGGAGCTGTTTTTT
CDR3aa: CASSVGHNTGELFF

j_gene: TRBJ2-2
d_gene: -
v_gene: TRBV4-3
abundance: few
CDR3nt: TGCGCCAGCAGCCAATCGGGGGCAAGGAACACCGGGGAGCTGTTTTTT
CDR3aa: CASSQSGARNTGELFF

j_gene: TRBJ1-1
d_gene: TRBD1
v_gene: TRBV7-2
abundance: -
CDR3nt: TGTGCCAGCAGCCCAAGAGGGACAGGGTTGTACACTGAAGCTTTCTTT
CDR3aa: CASSPRGTGLYTEAFF

j_gene: TRBJ2-7
d_gene: TRBD1
v_gene: TRBV5-1
abundance: few
CDR3nt: TGCGCCAGCAGCTTAGCGAGGGGACAGGGAACCTACGAGCAGTACTTC
CDR3aa: CASSLARGQGTYEQYF

j_gene: TRBJ2-4
d_gene: TRBD1
v_gene: TRBV7-2
abundance: few
CDR3nt: TGTGCCAGCAGCGTACAGGGGGTGTCGAACATTCAGTACTTC
CDR3aa: CASSVQGVSNIQYF

j_gene: TRBJ2-3
d_gene: -
v_gene: TRBV4-1
abundance: -
CDR3nt: TGCGCCAGCAGCCAAGTGGGGCGACAGAGCACAGATACGCAGTATTTT
CDR3aa: CASSQVGRQSTDTQYF

j_gene: TRBJ2-1
d_gene: TRBD2
v_gene: TRBV20-1
abundance: -
CDR3nt: TGCAGTGCTAGAGGCGGGACTAGCGGGTACAATGAGCAGTTCTTC
CDR3aa: CSARGGTSGYNEQFF

j_gene: TRBJ2-5
d_gene: -
v_gene: TRBV5-6
abundance: once
CDR3nt: TGTGCCAGCAGCCTGACAGGGAGGGGGCAGGAGACCCAGTACTTC
CDR3aa: CASSLTGRGQETQYF

j_gene: TRBJ2-3
d_gene: TRBD2
v_gene: TRBV20-1
abundance: few
CDR3nt: TGCAGTGCTAGAAAAGCGGGGAGCACAGATACGCAGTATTTT
CDR3aa: CSARKAGSTDTQYF

j_gene: TRBJ2-1
d_gene: TRBD2
v_gene: TRBV6-1
abundance: many
CDR3nt: TGTGCCAGCAGTCCCAGCGGGAGGGCCCTCAATGAGCAGTTCTTC
CDR3aa: CASSPSGRALNEQFF

j_gene: TRBJ2-3
d_gene: -
v_gene: TRBV12-3/TRBV12-4
abundance: many
CDR3nt: TGTGCCAGCAGTTTTCCGGGCCCCACAGATACGCAGTATTTT
CDR3aa: CASSFPGPTDTQYF

j_gene: TRBJ2-1
d_gene: -
v_gene: TRBV7-6
abundance: few
CDR3nt: TGTGCCAGCAGCTTAGCGGCAGACTCTAGGAATGAGCAGTTCTTC
CDR3aa: CASSLAADSRNEQFF

j_gene: TRBJ2-7
d_gene: TRBD2
v_gene: TRBV5-1
abundance: once
CDR3nt: TGCGCCAGCAGCTTTAGCGGGGGGACTGAAGAGCAGTACTTC
CDR3aa: CASSFSGGTEEQYF

j_gene: TRBJ1-1
d_gene: -
v_gene: TRBV7-9
abundance: few
CDR3nt: TGTGCCAGCAGTTCTCCTGGACACCCCTCCATGAACACTGAAGCTTTCTTT
CDR3aa: CASSSPGHPSMNTEAFF

j_gene: TRBJ1-2
d_gene: -
v_gene: TRBV24-1
abundance: few
CDR3nt: TGTGCCACCAGTGATTTGCAAGGTGGTGGCTACACCTTC
CDR3aa: CATSDLQGGGYTF

j_gene: TRBJ2-5
d_gene: -
v_gene: TRBV7-8
abundance: -
CDR3nt: TGTGCCATCGGGGGCAGGGGGCAAGAGACCCAGTACTTC
CDR3aa: CAIGGRGQETQYF

j_gene: TRBJ1-5
d_gene: TRBD1
v_gene: TRBV7-6
abundance: -
CDR3nt: TGTGCCAGCAGCTTAGGAGCGAGGACAGGGAGCAATCAGCCCCAGCATTTT
CDR3aa: CASSLGARTGSNQPQHF

j_gene: TRBJ1-6
d_gene: TRBD1
v_gene: TRBV6-1
abundance: few
CDR3nt: TGTGCCAGCAGTGAAGTCGACAGGGGGCCCTCACCCCTCCACTTT
CDR3aa: CASSEVDRGPSPLHF

j_gene: TRBJ2-3
d_gene: TRBD1
v_gene: TRBV20-1
abundance: few
CDR3nt: TGCAGTGCTAGGAAAAGGACAGGGACAGATACGCAGTATTTT
CDR3aa: CSARKRTGTDTQYF

j_gene: TRBJ2-7
d_gene: -
v_gene: TRBV5-1
abundance: many
CDR3nt: TGCGCCAGCAGCTTGGGATCAGGAGTCTACGAGCAGTACTTC
CDR3aa: CASSLGSGVYEQYF

j_gene: TRBJ2-3
d_gene: TRBD2
v_gene: TRBV20-1
abundance: -
CDR3nt: TGCAGTGCTAGCCCAGCGGGGGGCCGCTCGGGTACGCAGTATTTT
CDR3aa: CSASPAGGRSGTQYF

j_gene: TRBJ1-2
d_gene: -
v_gene: TRBV12-3/TRBV12-4
abundance: few
CDR3nt: TGTGCCAGCAGTTTAAACAGACGACTCTATGGCTACACCTTC
CDR3aa: CASSLNRRLYGYTF

j_gene: TRBJ2-1
d_gene: TRBD2
v_gene: TRBV3-1
abundance: few
CDR3nt: TGTGCCAGCAGCCAAGAGGGACTAGCGGTGAGCTCCTACAATGAGCAGTTCTTC
CDR3aa: CASSQEGLAVSSYNEQFF

j_gene: TRBJ2-7
d_gene: -
v_gene: TRBV19
abundance: few
CDR3nt: TGTGCCAGTAGTATAGGTCGCGAGCAGTACTTC
CDR3aa: CASSIGREQYF

j_gene: TRBJ2-5
d_gene: TRBD1
v_gene: TRBV13
abundance: -
CDR3nt: TGTGCCAGCAGCTTAGGGTGGGGACAGATCCAAGAGACCCAGTACTTC
CDR3aa: CASSLGWGQIQETQYF

j_gene: TRBJ1-3
d_gene: -
v_gene: TRBV5-1
abundance: -
CDR3nt: TGCGCCAGCAGCGAGGGACGCCGCTCTGGAAACACCATATATTTT
CDR3aa: CASSEGRRSGNTIYF

j_gene: TRBJ2-3
d_gene: TRBD2
v_gene: TRBV5-4
abundance: -
CDR3nt: TGTGCCAGCAGCTCTCGACTAGCGGGGAGCACAGATACGCAGTATTTT
CDR3aa: CASSSRLAGSTDTQYF

j_gene: TRBJ2-5
d_gene: -
v_gene: TRBV7-8
abundance: few
CDR3nt: TGTGCCAGCAGCTTAGCCGCGTCGTCTAGCAAACAGACCCAGTACTTC
CDR3aa: CASSLAASSSKQTQYF

j_gene: TRBJ1-1
d_gene: -
v_gene: TRBV20-1
abundance: -
CDR3nt: TGCAGTGCTCCCAACCCCGGCCGGGGAACCACTGAAGCTTTCTTT
CDR3aa: CSAPNPGRGTTEAFF

j_gene: TRBJ2-7
d_gene: -
v_gene: TRBV9
abundance: few
CDR3nt: TGTGCCAGCAGCGTTACAGGGTACTCCTACGAGCAGTACTTC
CDR3aa: CASSVTGYSYEQYF

j_gene: TRBJ2-2
d_gene: TRBD1
v_gene: TRBV12-3/TRBV12-4
abundance: -
CDR3nt: TGTGCCAGCAGCCTGACAGGGCCGGACACCGGGGAGCTGTTTTTT
CDR3aa: CASSLTGPDTGELFF

j_gene: TRBJ2-1
d_gene: TRBD2
v_gene: TRBV7-3
abundance: -
CDR3nt: TGTGCCAGCAGCGCACTGCCGGGACTAGCGGGAGAGCGGGGGTACAATGAGCAGTTCTTC
CDR3aa: CASSALPGLAGERGYNEQFF

j_gene: TRBJ2-2
d_gene: -
v_gene: TRBV12-3/TRBV12-4
abundance: -
CDR3nt: TGTGCCAGCAGTCTGAACAGAGTAGAGAACACCGGGGAGCTGTTTTTT
CDR3aa: CASSLNRVENTGELFF

j_gene: TRBJ1-5
d_gene: TRBD1
v_gene: TRBV27
abundance: few
CDR3nt: TGTGCCAGCAGTCATATTAGGACAGGGGGGAGCAATCAGCCCCAGCATTTT
CDR3aa: CASSHIRTGGSNQPQHF

j_gene: TRBJ1-3
d_gene: -
v_gene: TRBV12-3/TRBV12-4
abundance: -
CDR3nt: TGTGCCAGCAGATTGAGGCCCTACTCTGGAAACACCATATATTTT
CDR3aa: CASRLRPYSGNTIYF

j_gene: TRBJ2-2
d_gene: TRBD2
v_gene: TRBV7-9
abundance: -
CDR3nt: TGTGCCAGCAGCTTAGACCCGGGACTAGCGCACACCGGGGAGCTGTTTTTT
CDR3aa: CASSLDPGLAHTGELFF

j_gene: TRBJ2-1
d_gene: TRBD1
v_gene: TRBV20-1
abundance: few
CDR3nt: TGCAGTGCTGCAACAGGGGGTAATGAGCAGTTCTTC
CDR3aa: CSAATGGNEQFF

j_gene: TRBJ2-5
d_gene: -
v_gene: TRBV10-2
abundance: -
CDR3nt: TGCGCCAGCAGCAATCTCTTAGCGGCAGGGGAGACCCAGTACTTC
CDR3aa: CASSNLLAAGETQYF

j_gene: TRBJ1-1
d_gene: -
v_gene: TRBV27
abundance: many
CDR3nt: TGTGCCAGCAGTTTATCGATGGGGGGCACTGAAGCTTTCTTT
CDR3aa: CASSLSMGGTEAFF

j_gene: TRBJ2-3
d_gene: -
v_gene: TRBV2
abundance: -
CDR3nt: TGTGCCAGCAGTTTGACAGGACCCTCGGGGGATACGCAGTATTTT
CDR3aa: CASSLTGPSGDTQYF

j_gene: TRBJ2-3
d_gene: TRBD1
v_gene: TRBV20-1
abundance: many
CDR3nt: TGCAGTGCTCCCTCCCAAGAGGGACAGCTCGATACGCAGTATTTT
CDR3aa: CSAPSQEGQLDTQYF

j_gene: TRBJ2-3
d_gene: -
v_gene: TRBV24-1
abundance: few
CDR3nt: TGTGCCACCAGTGATCGAGGACAGACAGATACGCAGTATTTT
CDR3aa: CATSDRGQTDTQYF

j_gene: TRBJ2-6
d_gene: TRBD1
v_gene: TRBV27
abundance: -
CDR3nt: TGTGCCAGCAGTTCTTGGACAGGGTCTGGGGCCAACGTCCTGACTTTC
CDR3aa: CASSSWTGSGANVLTF

j_gene: TRBJ2-2
d_gene: -
v_gene: TRBV28
abundance: few
CDR3nt: TGTGCCAGCAGTTTATGGAGGAGGAGGACCGGGGAGCTGTTTTTT
CDR3aa: CASSLWRRRTGELFF

j_gene: TRBJ2-1
d_gene: TRBD2
v_gene: TRBV28
abundance: -
CDR3nt: TGTGCCAGCAGGGGAAGCGGGAGAGCTTACAATGAGCAGTTCTTC
CDR3aa: CASRGSGRAYNEQFF

j_gene: TRBJ2-7
d_gene: -
v_gene: TRBV25-1
abundance: few
CDR3nt: TGTGCCGCCAGGGGGGGTGGCTCCTACGAGCAGTACTTC
CDR3aa: CAARGGGSYEQYF

j_gene: TRBJ2-2
d_gene: -
v_gene: TRBV7-2
abundance: few
CDR3nt: TGTGCCAGCAGCAAAACAGAAACCGGGGAGCTGTTTTTT
CDR3aa: CASSKTETGELFF

j_gene: TRBJ2-1
d_gene: -
v_gene: TRBV7-9
abundance: many
CDR3nt: TGTGCCAGCAGCTTGGACCCGGGACGGCAGCAGTTCTTC
CDR3aa: CASSLDPGRQQFF

j_gene: TRBJ2-7
d_gene: -
v_gene: TRBV21-1
abundance: few
CDR3nt: TGTGCCAGCAGCACGACTAGCGGGAGGGCCGAGTTGTGCGAGCAGTACTTC
CDR3aa: CASSTTSGRAELCEQYF

j_gene: TRBJ2-1
d_gene: TRBD2
v_gene: TRBV5-1
abundance: few
CDR3nt: TGCGCCAGCAGCTTTCTAGCGGATTACAATGAGCAGTTCTTC
CDR3aa: CASSFLADYNEQFF